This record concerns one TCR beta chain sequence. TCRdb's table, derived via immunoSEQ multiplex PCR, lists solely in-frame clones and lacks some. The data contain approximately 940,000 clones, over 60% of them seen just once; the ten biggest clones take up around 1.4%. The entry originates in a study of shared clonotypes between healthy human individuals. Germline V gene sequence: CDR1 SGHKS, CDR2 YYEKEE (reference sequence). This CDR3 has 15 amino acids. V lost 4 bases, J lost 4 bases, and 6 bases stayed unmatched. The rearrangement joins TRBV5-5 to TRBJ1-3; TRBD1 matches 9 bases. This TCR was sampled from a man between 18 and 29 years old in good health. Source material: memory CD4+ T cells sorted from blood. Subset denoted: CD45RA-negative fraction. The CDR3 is CASSRDTGGGNTIYF. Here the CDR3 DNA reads TGTGCCAGCAGCCGAGACACAGGGGGCGGAAACACCATATATTTT.